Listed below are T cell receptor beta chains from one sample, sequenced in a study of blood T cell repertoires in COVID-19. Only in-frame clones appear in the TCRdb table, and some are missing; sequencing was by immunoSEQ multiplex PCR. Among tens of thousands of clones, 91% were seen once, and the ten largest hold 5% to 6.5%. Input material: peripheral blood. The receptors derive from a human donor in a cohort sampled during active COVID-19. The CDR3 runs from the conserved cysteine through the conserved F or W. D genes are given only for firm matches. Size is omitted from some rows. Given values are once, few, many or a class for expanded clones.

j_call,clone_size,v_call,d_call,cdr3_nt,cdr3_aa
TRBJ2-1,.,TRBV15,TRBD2,TGTGCCACCAGCATAGGACTAGCGGGAAGATACAATGAGCAGTTCTTC,CATSIGLAGRYNEQFF
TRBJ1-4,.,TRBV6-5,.,TGTGCCAGCAGTCGAACAGCAACTAATGAAAAACTGTTTTTT,CASSRTATNEKLFF
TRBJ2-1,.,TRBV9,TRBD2,TGTGCCAGCAGGGGGACTAGCGGGGGCAATGAGCAGTTCTTC,CASRGTSGGNEQFF
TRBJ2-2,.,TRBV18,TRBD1,TGTGCCAGCTCACTCCGGGACAGGCTTTCCACCGGGGAGCTGTTTTTT,CASSLRDRLSTGELFF
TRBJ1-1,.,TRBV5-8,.,TGTGCCAGCAGCTGGTGGGGGCGCGACACTGAAGCTTTCTTT,CASSWWGRDTEAFF
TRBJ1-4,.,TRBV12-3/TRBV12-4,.,TGTGCCAGCAGCTTAGCTCTTAATGAAAAACTGTTTTTT,CASSLALNEKLFF
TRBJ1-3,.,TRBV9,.,TGTGCCAGCCAACAGGGTTGGGCTGGAAACACCATATATTTT,CASQQGWAGNTIYF
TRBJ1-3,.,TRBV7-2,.,TGTGCCAGCAGCTTAGCCGGCGGGTCGGGAAACACCATATATTTT,CASSLAGGSGNTIYF
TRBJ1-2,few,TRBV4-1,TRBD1,TGCGCCAGCAGCCAAGAGTCAGGGGGCGAGGGCTACACCTTC,CASSQESGGEGYTF
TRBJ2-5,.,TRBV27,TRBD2,TGTGCCAGCAGTTTCTCAGCGAGCGGGGCAACCCAGTACTTC,CASSFSASGATQYF
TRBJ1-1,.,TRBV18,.,TGTGCCAGCTCATCGTCTTCGAACACTGAAGCTTTCTTT,CASSSSSNTEAFF
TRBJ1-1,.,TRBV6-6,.,TGTGCCAGCAGTTACTCCGAGGGGAACACTGAAGCTTTCTTT,CASSYSEGNTEAFF
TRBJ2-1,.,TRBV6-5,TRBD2,TGTGCCAGCAGTCCGGGACTACCTAACAATGAGCAGTTCTTC,CASSPGLPNNEQFF
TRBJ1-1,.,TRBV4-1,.,TGCGCCAGCAGCCAAGTTCCGGGAGGCGGGACTGAAGCTTTCTTT,CASSQVPGGGTEAFF
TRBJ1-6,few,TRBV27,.,TGTGCCAGCAGACGGGACACGGACTGGAGACCCCTCCACTTT,CASRRDTDWRPLHF
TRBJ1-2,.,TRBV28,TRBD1,TGTGCCAGCAGTCCCCTAGTTGGGACAGGGGATTCATATGGCTACACCTTC,CASSPLVGTGDSYGYTF
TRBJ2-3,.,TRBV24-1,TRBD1,TGTGCCACCAGTGATCGAAGGGACAGGGTACAAGATACGCAGTATTTT,CATSDRRDRVQDTQYF
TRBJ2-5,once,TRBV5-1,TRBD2,TGCGCCAGCAGCTTGGCAGTAGCGGGGGCGGGAGAGACCCAGTACTTC,CASSLAVAGAGETQYF
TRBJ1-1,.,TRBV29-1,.,TGCAGCGTTGAATGGTCAGGGGCAACGAGAGTCTTTTCTGAAGCTTTCTTT,CSVEWSGATRVFSEAFF
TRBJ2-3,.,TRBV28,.,TGTGCAACGGTCCCCATCTCACGGGGGGATACGCAGTATTTT,CATVPISRGDTQYF
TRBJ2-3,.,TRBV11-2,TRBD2,TGTGCCAGCAGCTTAGTAGGCGGGAGGGCCGGGGGTGGTACGCAGTATTTT,CASSLVGGRAGGGTQYF
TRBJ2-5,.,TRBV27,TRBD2,TGTGCCAGCAGTTTATGGGCCCCTTCGGGGACTAGTAAAGAGACCCAGTACTTC,CASSLWAPSGTSKETQYF
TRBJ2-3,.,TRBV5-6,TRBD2,TGTGCCAGCAGCTTTGAAGGGACTACCACAGATACGCAGTATTTT,CASSFEGTTTDTQYF
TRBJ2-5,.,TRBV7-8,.,TGTGCCAGCAGCAAACCGGGGGGCCAGACCCAGTACTTC,CASSKPGGQTQYF
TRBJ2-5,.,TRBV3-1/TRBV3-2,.,TGTGCCAGCAGCCTCGGGGGAGGCGGGGAGACCCAGTACTTC,CASSLGGGGETQYF
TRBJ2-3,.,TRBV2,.,TGTGCCAGCAGTGGAGGAGGGGGCACAGATACGCAGTATTTT,CASSGGGGTDTQYF
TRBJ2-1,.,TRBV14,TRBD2,TGTGCCAGCAGCCAATTAGCGGGTCCCTACAATGAGCAGTTCTTC,CASSQLAGPYNEQFF
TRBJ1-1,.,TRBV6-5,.,TGTGCCAGCACTCCAGACAGGCCGTCCGTAGAGGCTTTCTTT,CASTPDRPSVEAFF
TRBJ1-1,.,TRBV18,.,TGTGCCAGCTCACCACCCGGGAGGGGCCCCGAGGCTTTCTTT,CASSPPGRGPEAFF
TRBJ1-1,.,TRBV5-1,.,TGCGCCAGCAGTTGGTCGGCCGGGAGCGTCACTGAAGCTTTCTTT,CASSWSAGSVTEAFF
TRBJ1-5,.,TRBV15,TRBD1,TGTGCCACCAGCAGAAGACTCCCGGGGACAGGGGATTTTCAGCCCCAGCATTTT,CATSRRLPGTGDFQPQHF
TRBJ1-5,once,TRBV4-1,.,TGCGCCAGCAGCCAATGGAGGGATCAGCCCCAGCATTTT,CASSQWRDQPQHF
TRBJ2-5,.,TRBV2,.,TGTGCCAGCAGTAGGACTACCCTCCAAGAGACCCAGTACTTC,CASSRTTLQETQYF
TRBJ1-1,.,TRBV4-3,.,TGCGCCAGCAGCTATTCACGGGGGATTAACACTGAAGCTTTCTTT,CASSYSRGINTEAFF